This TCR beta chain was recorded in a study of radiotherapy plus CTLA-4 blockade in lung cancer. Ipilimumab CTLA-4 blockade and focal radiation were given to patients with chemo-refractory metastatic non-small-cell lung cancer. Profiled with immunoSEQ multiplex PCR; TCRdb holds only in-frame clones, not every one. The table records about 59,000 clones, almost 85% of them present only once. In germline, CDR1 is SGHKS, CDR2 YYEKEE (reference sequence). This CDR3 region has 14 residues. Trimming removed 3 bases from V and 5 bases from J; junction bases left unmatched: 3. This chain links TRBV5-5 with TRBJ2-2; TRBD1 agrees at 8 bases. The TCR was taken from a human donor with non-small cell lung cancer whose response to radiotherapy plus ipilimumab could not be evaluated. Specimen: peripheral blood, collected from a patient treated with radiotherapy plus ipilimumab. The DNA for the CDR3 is TGTGCCAGCAGCTCCCGGACAGGGACCGGGGAGCTGTTTTTT. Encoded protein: CASSSRTGTGELFF.